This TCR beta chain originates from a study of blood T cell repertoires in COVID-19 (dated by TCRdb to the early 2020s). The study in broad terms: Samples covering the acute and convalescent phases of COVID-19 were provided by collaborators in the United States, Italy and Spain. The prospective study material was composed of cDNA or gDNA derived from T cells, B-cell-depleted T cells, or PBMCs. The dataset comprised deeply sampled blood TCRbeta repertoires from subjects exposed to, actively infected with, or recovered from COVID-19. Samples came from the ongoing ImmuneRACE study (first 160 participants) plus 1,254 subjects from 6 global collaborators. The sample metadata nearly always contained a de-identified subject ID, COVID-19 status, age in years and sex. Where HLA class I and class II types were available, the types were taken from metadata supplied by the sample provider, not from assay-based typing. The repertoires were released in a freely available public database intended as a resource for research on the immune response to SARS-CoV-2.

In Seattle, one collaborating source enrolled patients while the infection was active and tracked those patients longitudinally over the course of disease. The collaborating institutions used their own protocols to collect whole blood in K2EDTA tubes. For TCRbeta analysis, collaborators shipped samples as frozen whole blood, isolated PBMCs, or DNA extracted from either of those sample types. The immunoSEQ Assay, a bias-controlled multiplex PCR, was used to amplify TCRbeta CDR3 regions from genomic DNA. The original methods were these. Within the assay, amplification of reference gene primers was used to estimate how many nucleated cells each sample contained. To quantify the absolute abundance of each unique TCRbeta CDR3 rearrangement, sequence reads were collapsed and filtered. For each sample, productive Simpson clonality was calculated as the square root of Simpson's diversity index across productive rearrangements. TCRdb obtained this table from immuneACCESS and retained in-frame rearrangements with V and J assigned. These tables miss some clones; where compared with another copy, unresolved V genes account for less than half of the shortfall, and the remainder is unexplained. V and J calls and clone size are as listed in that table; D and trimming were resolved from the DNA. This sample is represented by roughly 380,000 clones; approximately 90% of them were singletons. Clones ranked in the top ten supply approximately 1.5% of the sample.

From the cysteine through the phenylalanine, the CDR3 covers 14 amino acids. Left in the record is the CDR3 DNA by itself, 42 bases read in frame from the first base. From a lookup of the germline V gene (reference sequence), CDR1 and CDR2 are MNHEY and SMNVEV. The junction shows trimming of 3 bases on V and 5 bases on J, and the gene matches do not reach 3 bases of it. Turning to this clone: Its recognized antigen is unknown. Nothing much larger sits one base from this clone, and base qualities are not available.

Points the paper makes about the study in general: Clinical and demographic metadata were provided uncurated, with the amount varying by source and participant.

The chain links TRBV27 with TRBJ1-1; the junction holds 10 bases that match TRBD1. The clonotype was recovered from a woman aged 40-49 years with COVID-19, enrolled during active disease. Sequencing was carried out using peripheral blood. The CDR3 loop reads CASSFTDRGTEAFF. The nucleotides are TGTGCCAGCAGTTTCACGGACAGGGGGACTGAAGCTTTCTTT.